This T cell receptor (beta chain) was identified in a study of beta chain features in type 1 diabetes. The study's findings and limits: A potential PCR bias toward shorter templates would be equal in patient and control samples. Across all four CD4+ subsets, people with type 1 diabetes showed modestly shorter TCRB CDR3s.

Expressed TCRB transcripts were sequenced after all isolated RNA was converted to cDNA. Naive, central memory and regulatory T cell samples yielded around 3.6 million reads on average. The repertoire was sequenced with immunoSEQ multiplex PCR; TCRdb's copy has only in-frame clones and lacks some. This repertoire shows roughly 14,000 clones, about 70% found once; its top ten account for 2% to 2.5%. Heparinised blood was drawn once per donor, averaging approximately 100 mL. This clone was observed a single time. What it recognizes is unknown. Germline CDR1 SGHVS, CDR2 FQNEAQ. After removal of 3 bases from V and 4 bases from J, the junction contained 8 bases not matched to a gene. The CDR3 covers 17 residues.

This clonotype originated in a man aged 30 to 39 with type 1 diabetes. The sequenced sample consisted of Tregs from blood. V gene TRBV7-8 combines with J gene TRBJ2-2, with 10 bases matching TRBD2. CDR3 loop: CASSFRRAGGSTGELFF. The CDR3 region has the DNA TGTGCCAGCAGCTTTCGCCGAGCGGGGGGGAGCACCGGGGAGCTGTTTTTT.